This TCR beta chain was recovered during a study of T cell changes during pregnancy in multiple sclerosis (dated by TCRdb to about 2019). At the level of the whole study: Changes in the T cell repertoire over the course of pregnancy were examined in this study in women with multiple sclerosis.

Libraries were constructed by the immunoSEQ multiplex PCR assay. Imported from immuneACCESS, the table was reduced by TCRdb to in-frame sequences with V and J called. These copies leave out some clones; in studies compared against another copy, an unresolved V gene accounts for under half, and the cause of the remainder is not known. The sample table contains 60,000 to 85,000 clones; only one count was recorded for roughly 94% of them. The ten biggest clones cover about 0.5% of the sample. Notes on this clone: There is no known antigen for this receptor. No clone much larger than this one lies a single base away; base qualities are absent.

Trimming costs V 0 bases and J 10 bases, and their ends lie 11 bases apart. Based on the germline V gene, the CDR1 and CDR2 sequences are SGHDT and YYEEEE. There are 14 amino acids in the CDR3, from cysteine to phenylalanine inclusive. Only the CDR3 portion is preserved as DNA: 42 bases, with reading frame beginning at the first base. The V and J segments used are TRBV5-6 and TRBJ1-6; TRBD1 is possibly the D segment (5 matching bases). This clonotype originated in a female donor with multiple sclerosis, enrolled in a pregnancy study. Sequencing used peripheral blood, obtained in the third trimester of pregnancy. The bases read TGTGCCAGCAGCTTGGGGGGCGCCGGGTCACCCCTCCACTTT. Its protein reads: CASSLGGAGSPLHF.